This T cell receptor beta chain was sequenced in a study of T cell responses to AZD1222 COVID-19 vaccine. Looking at the study overall: Pooled samples include second doses given at about 4 or 12 weeks. Study results and limitations: Spike-wide coverage was observed for vaccine-associated CD4 TCRs, with dominant responses at 160-218 and 743-854. Spike-specific TCR breadth and depth rose after two AZD1222 doses. Females outnumbered males among donors, who were mostly white British; clonal diversity was possibly underestimated.

As for this clone: No antigen is known for it.

Data came from immunoSEQ multiplex PCR; TCRdb stores just in-frame clones and leaves some out. The sample lists around 100,000 clones; around nine tenths were seen once. The CDR3 length is 12 residues. V was cut by 5 bases and J by 8 bases, with 12 bases left in between. Germline values: CDR1 MNHEY, CDR2 SMNVEV (reference sequence). The rearrangement joins TRBV27 to TRBJ1-2, with a tentative D call TRBD1 (5 bases). This TCR came from an adult in good health. The sample here was peripheral blood, taken on day 0 of AZD1222 vaccination. The CDR3 loop is CASSAWGEGYTF. The DNA of the CDR3 is TGTGCCAGCAGTGCCTGGGGCGAAGGCTACACCTTC.